These 31 T cell receptor beta chains originate from one sample sequenced in a study of cytomegalovirus exposure and HLA in healthy donors. The study ran its PCR with 60 Vbeta and 13 Jbeta primers. Libraries were prepared by immunoSEQ multiplex PCR; TCRdb keeps only in-frame clonotypes and omits some of them. The sample includes about 190,000 clones, roughly 74% seen only once; the top ten take about 5.6%. Sequenced: PBMCs. The receptors here all came from a woman aged 25 to 39 in good health and CMV-seropositive.

This chain uses TRBV7-6 with TRBJ1-2; perhaps TRBD1 as D (6 bases). The germline V and J ends were trimmed by 2 bases and 5 bases, with 9 bases remaining between them. The CDR3 length is 13 residues. Germline values: CDR1 SGHVS, CDR2 FNYEAQ. The CDR3: CASSLQGIYGYTF. The CDR3 DNA reads TGTGCCAGCAGCTTACAGGGGATATATGGCTACACCTTC.

Only one count was recorded for this clone. The chain uses TRBV5-8 and TRBJ2-7; unclear D gene. This CDR3 has 13 residues. The V gene's germline CDR1 is SGHTS and CDR2 YDEGEE. Trimming took off 2 bases at V and 9 bases at J, with 15 bases between the two ends. The CDR3 DNA reads as TGTGCCAGCAGCTTAGGAGACCCAAGATCGCAGTACTTC. Protein product: CASSLGDPRSQYF. Variable domain in full (rest from reference TRBV5-8 and TRBJ2-7): EAGVTQSPTHLIKTRGQQATLRCSPISGHTSVYWYQQALGLGLQFLLWYDEGEERNRGNFPPRFSGRQFPNYSSELNVNALELEDSALYLCASSLGDPRSQYFGPGTRLTVT.

V is TRBV11-2 and J is TRBJ2-5; D remains ambiguous. Trimming took off 5 bases at V and 1 base at J, with 11 bases between the two ends. Germline V lookup: CDR1 SGHAT, CDR2 FQNNGV. The CDR3 sequence is 14 residues long. The CDR3 reads CASSLRQFQETQYF. The CDR3 nucleotides read TGTGCCAGCAGCCTCAGACAATTCCAAGAGACCCAGTACTTC. Using reference TRBV11-2 and TRBJ2-5 for the parts outside the CDR3, the full variable domain is EAGVAQSPRYKIIEKRQSVAFWCNPISGHATLYWYQQILGQGPKLLIQFQNNGVVDDSQLPKDRFSAERLKGVDSTLKIQPAKLEDSAVYLCASSLRQFQETQYFGPGTRLLVL.

This clone was picked up a small number of times. The J gene is TRBJ2-1, the V gene TRBV4-2; D perhaps matches TRBD1 (5 bases). CDR1 is LGHNA and CDR2 is YNFKEQ in the germline V gene. The CDR3 is made up of 13 amino acids. V lost 4 bases, J lost 4 bases, and 8 bases lay in between. This CDR3 reads CASSRDSYNEQFF. In nucleotides, the CDR3 is TGTGCCAGCAGCCGAGACAGTTACAATGAGCAGTTCTTC.

This clone has a handful of counts. V gene TRBV5-1 combines with J gene TRBJ2-2; 9 bases match TRBD1. The CDR3 contains 13 residues. With V trimmed by 7 bases and J by 4 bases, 2 bases remained unmatched. Germline CDR1 and CDR2: SGHRS and YFSETQ. The CDR3, as DNA: TGCGCCAGCCTACAGGGGGCCACCGGGGAGCTGTTTTTT. Protein: CASLQGATGELFF.

The chain couples TRBV27 to TRBJ2-5; TRBD2 is a possible D gene (7 bases). V gave up 4 bases and J gave up 5 bases, with 11 bases separating them. The length of the CDR3 is 13 residues. CDR1 MNHEY and CDR2 SMNVEV come from the germline V gene (reference sequence). The CDR3 nucleotides read TGTGCCAGCAGTTCCGGGGGGCGGGAGACCCAGTACTTC. Its translation is CASSSGGRETQYF.

The chain uses TRBV27 and TRBJ2-1, with D perhaps TRBD1 (6 bases). The V and J ends lost 5 bases and 12 bases respectively, with 20 bases between them. Germline V gene data show CDR1 as MNHEY and CDR2 as SMNVEV (reference sequence). The CDR3 is 14 residues long. CDR3 residues: CASSPDRNLLGQFF. CDR3 DNA: TGTGCCAGCAGTCCTGACAGGAACCTCCTTGGGCAGTTCTTC.

V is TRBV27 and J is TRBJ1-6; TRBD1 might be the D (5 bases). Per the germline V gene, CDR1 is MNHEY and CDR2 is SMNVEV (reference sequence). Trimming stripped 10 bases from V and 8 bases from J, with 15 bases between. The CDR3 is made up of 13 amino acids. CDR3 coding DNA: TGTGCCACCTGGAGGGGTCATGATTCACCCCTCCACTTT. It specifies CATWRGHDSPLHF.

This clone came up a few times. V and J are TRBV6-1 and TRBJ2-7; no clear D. In germline, CDR1 is MNHNS, CDR2 SASEGT. Trimming removed 6 bases at V and 3 bases at J, with 15 bases between. The CDR3 is 14 residues long. The CDR3 coding sequence is TGTGCCAGCAGAAGCGACTGGTCAAACTACGAGCAGTACTTC. Its translation: CASRSDWSNYEQYF.

This clone was seen a few times. The chain recombines TRBV7-2 with TRBJ2-1; 9 nucleotides line up with TRBD1. Germline V gene data show CDR1 as SGHTA and CDR2 as FQGNSA. This CDR3 contains 14 residues. V lost 8 bases to trimming and J lost 4 bases; unmatched junction nucleotides: 6. The CDR3 DNA reads TGTGCCAGCGGGGGGACAGGGCATTACAATGAGCAGTTCTTC. Encoded protein: CASGGTGHYNEQFF.

This chain links TRBV7-3 with TRBJ1-1; 8 nucleotides align to TRBD1. Germline V lookup: CDR1 SGHTA, CDR2 FQGTGA. J lost 4 bases, V lost 2 bases, and 3 bases had no gene match. The CDR3 covers 14 residues. The CDR3 loop reads CASSLGGQVTEAFF. The CDR3 DNA is TGTGCCAGCAGCTTAGGGGGACAGGTCACTGAAGCTTTCTTT.

This chain connects TRBV15 to TRBJ2-5; D is perhaps TRBD2 (5 bases). Deletions cut 3 bases from V and 4 bases from J, with 12 bases between. This CDR3 spans 14 amino acids. Germline V gives CDR1 LNHNV, CDR2 YYDKDF (reference sequence). The CDR3 sequence: CATSSSGGPETQYF. The CDR3 DNA sequence: TGTGCCACCAGCAGCTCCGGCGGGCCAGAGACCCAGTACTTC.

The rearrangement links TRBV4-1 to TRBJ2-1; TRBD2 agrees at 7 bases. With 6 bases clipped from V and 10 bases from J, the junction kept 9 bases outside the gene matches. The germline V gene encodes CDR1 MGHRA and CDR2 YSYEKL. The CDR3 extends over 13 amino acids. The chain's CDR3 is CASRPSGTTEQFF. The CDR3 coding sequence is TGCGCCAGCAGACCGAGCGGGACCACCGAGCAGTTCTTC.

The CDR3: CASSLEGDYEQYF. The CDR3 bases are TGTGCCAGCAGCTTAGAGGGGGACTACGAGCAGTACTTC. V and J are TRBV13 and TRBJ2-5; a weak D match, TRBD1 (6 bases). The assigned J gene may be wrong: the sequence end matches TRBJ2-7 better. Germline CDR1 reads PRHDT; CDR2 reads FYEKMQ (reference sequence). CDR3 length equals 13 residues.

This rearrangement joins TRBV5-1 to TRBJ1-1; 7 nucleotides line up with TRBD1. V lost 1 base and J lost 3; bases outside the gene matches: 3. The CDR3 length is 14 residues. The germline CDR1 and CDR2 sequences are SGHRS and YFSETQ. Written as DNA, the CDR3 is TGCGCCAGCAGCTTGTTAGGACAGGACACTGAAGCTTTCTTT. Residues: CASSLLGQDTEAFF.

V is TRBV23-1 and J is TRBJ2-1, with 13 positions matching TRBD2. TRBV23-1 is reported as an ORF; its role is uncertain. Losses at the gene ends were 4 bases for V and 5 bases for J; bases not matched to a gene: 20. This CDR3 has 21 residues. The CDR3 DNA sequence: TGCGCCAGCAGTCGCGGGAGAAAACTAGCGGGAGGGCCGGGGCCCAACAATGAGCAGTTCTTC. This encodes CASSRGRKLAGGPGPNNEQFF.

Notes on this clone: The sample carries other DNA sequences with the same CDR3. This rearrangement joins TRBV5-1 to TRBJ2-3; tentative D call: TRBD1 (5 bases). Trimming removed 0 bases from V and 2 bases from J, with 10 bases in between. The CDR3 runs 15 residues. The germline V gene has CDR1 SGHRS and CDR2 YFSETQ. CDR3 sequence: CASSLGQGSTDTQYF. DNA for the CDR3: TGCGCCAGCAGCTTGGGTCAGGGATCCACAGATACGCAGTATTTT. The full variable domain, rest sourced from reference TRBV5-1 and TRBJ2-3, is KAGVTQTPRYLIKTRGQQVTLSCSPISGHRSVSWYQQTPGQGLQFLFEYFSETQRNKGNFPGRFSGRQFSNSRSEMNVSTLELGDSALYLCASSLGQGSTDTQYFGPGTRLTVL.

The chain uses TRBV7-8 and TRBJ2-3, with 8 bases aligning to TRBD2. CDR3 length: 18 residues. CDR1 SGHVS and CDR2 FQNEAQ come from the germline V gene. The junction had 8 bases not matched to a gene; V was cut back by 0 bases and J by 0 bases. The CDR3 region is CASSLAPGLAASTDTQYF. The CDR3 region has the DNA TGTGCCAGCAGCTTAGCACCCGGACTAGCAGCCAGCACAGATACGCAGTATTTT.

This clone was detected a few times. The chain is built from TRBV27 and TRBJ2-1, with 8 bases matching TRBD2. Per germline, CDR1 MNHEY and CDR2 SMNVEV (reference sequence). The ends lost 8 bases at V and 6 bases at J; junction bases unmatched: 15. CDR3 length equals 16 residues. CDR3: CASYKAGARLLNEQFF. The CDR3 DNA follows: TGTGCCAGCTACAAAGCGGGGGCCCGACTGCTCAATGAGCAGTTCTTC.

The V gene is TRBV5-1, the J gene TRBJ2-1, with TRBD1 matching 10 bases. Germline CDR1 reads SGHRS; CDR2 reads YFSETQ. V shed 1 base and J 5 bases; nucleotides not matched to a gene: 6. This CDR3 region has 16 residues. CDR3 amino acids: CASSLRVGTGDNEQFF. DNA for the CDR3: TGCGCCAGCAGCTTGAGAGTAGGGACAGGGGACAATGAGCAGTTCTTC.

About this clone itself: One end of the junction fails to match germline, which may point to a read error. The J gene is TRBJ1-2, the V gene TRBV20-1; 7 nucleotides line up with TRBD1. The germline V gene has CDR1 DFQATT and CDR2 SNEGSKA (reference sequence). The CDR3 has 11 amino acids. CDR3 coding DNA: TGTTGTCCGGGACAGAACTATGGCTACACCTTC. Its protein product is CCPGQNYGYTF.

CDR3 sequence reads: CASSRTSEGYEQYF. The DNA of the CDR3 is TGTGCCAGCAGTCGGACAAGCGAAGGGTACGAGCAGTACTTC. The chain employs TRBV6-5 and TRBJ2-7; maybe TRBD1 (5 bases). The germline V gene encodes CDR1 MNHEY and CDR2 SVGAGI. The V end lost 5 bases, the J end lost 4 bases, and 15 bases lay between the germline ends. The CDR3 contains 14 residues.

The chain joins TRBV6-5 to TRBJ1-1; D possibly corresponds to TRBD1 (5 bases). Germline CDR1 is MNHEY and CDR2 is SVGAGI. The CDR3 contains 14 residues. The V gene lost 2 bases and the J gene lost 2 bases, with 9 bases spanning the gap. DNA of the CDR3: TGTGCCAGCAGTTACGGTCAGGGTAACACTGAAGCTTTCTTT. It encodes CASSYGQGNTEAFF.

The chain uses TRBV5-4 and TRBJ1-1; 7 positions match TRBD1. The V gene end was trimmed by 6 bases and the J gene end by 5 bases; junction bases not matched to a gene: 10. The CDR3 has 14 residues. Germline V CDR1 and CDR2: SGHNT, YYREEE (reference sequence). CDR3 nucleotide sequence: TGTGCCAGCACGCCACAGGGGCCGAGAACTGAAGCTTTCTTT. Translation: CASTPQGPRTEAFF.

This chain links TRBV19 with TRBJ1-3, with D possibly being TRBD1 (5 bases). V dropped 11 bases and J dropped 0 bases, with 8 bases sitting between them. Germline CDR1 is LNHDA and CDR2 is SQIVND (reference sequence). The CDR3 sequence is 12 residues long. Written as DNA, the CDR3 is TGTGCCTCAGGGTTCTCTGGAAACACCATATATTTT. This sequence encodes CASGFSGNTIYF.

The J gene is TRBJ1-6, the V gene TRBV7-2; 8 nucleotides line up with TRBD1. This CDR3 comprises 15 residues. Trimming cost V 2 bases and J 9 bases; bases outside gene matches: 6. From germline, CDR1 is SGHTA and CDR2 FQGNSA. DNA for the CDR3: TGTGCCAGCAGCTTAATGGGGACAGGCCGTTCACCCCTCCACTTT. Protein: CASSLMGTGRSPLHF.

This chain connects TRBV7-9 to TRBJ1-2, with D possibly TRBD1 on 5 matching bases. CDR1 and CDR2 (germline): SEHNR, FQNEAQ (reference sequence). The CDR3 has 17 amino acids. Trimming stripped 5 bases from V and 2 bases from J, with 21 bases between. CDR3: CASSPSSWGTANYGYTF. In nucleotides, the CDR3 is TGTGCCAGCAGCCCAAGCTCGTGGGGCACCGCCAACTATGGCTACACCTTC.

Written as DNA, the CDR3 is TGTGCCAGCAGCGTAGTAGCGGGGGCCGCAGATACGCAGTATTTT. Protein sequence: CASSVVAGAADTQYF. The chain recombines TRBV7-6 with TRBJ2-3, with 9 bases lining up with TRBD2. Germline V gene lookup returns CDR1 SGHVS and CDR2 FNYEAQ. V was pared by 5 bases and J by 4 bases, with 7 bases of the junction left unmatched. This CDR3 spans 15 amino acids.

J is TRBJ2-4 and V is TRBV18; TRBD2 might be the D (6 bases). Per germline, CDR1 KGHSH and CDR2 LQKENI. V was trimmed by 6 bases and J by 14 bases, leaving 20 bases between them. This CDR3 is 13 amino acids long. The CDR3 bases are TGTGCCAGCTCCCCAAACCCCGACTCGGGGGAGTACTTC. Translating gives CASSPNPDSGEYF. Complete variable domain (other parts from reference TRBV18 and TRBJ2-4): NAGVMQNPRHLVRRRGQEARLRCSPMKGHSHVYWYRQLPEEGLKFMVYLQKENIIDESGMPKERFSAEFPKEGPSILRIQQVVRGDSAAYFCASSPNPDSGEYFGAGTRLSVL.

The chain has TRBV5-1 and TRBJ1-5; tentatively, D is TRBD1 (5 bases). Trimming stripped 0 bases from V and 0 bases from J, with 7 bases between. This CDR3 is built from 15 residues. Per the germline V gene, CDR1 is SGHRS and CDR2 is YFSETQ. CDR3 amino acids: CASSLGGASNQPQHF. The CDR3, as DNA: TGCGCCAGCAGCTTGGGCGGGGCTAGCAATCAGCCCCAGCATTTT.

V gene TRBV27 combines with J gene TRBJ2-1; 9 bases match TRBD2. In germline, CDR1 is MNHEY, CDR2 SMNVEV (reference sequence). The CDR3 loop spans 15 amino acids. The junction had 1 base not matched to a gene; V was cut back by 2 bases and J by 2 bases. CDR3 sequence: CASSLGGRAYNEQFF. CDR3 coding DNA: TGTGCCAGCAGTTTAGGCGGGAGGGCCTACAATGAGCAGTTCTTC.